Included here is one T cell receptor beta chain sequence, with context. Time point described: peripheral blood 6 weeks after treatment start. Here immunoSEQ multiplex PCR was the method, and the copy in TCRdb shows in-frame clones only, minus some. The sample has about 120,000 clones; around 89% are singletons. These data are taken from a study of PD-L1 blockade in urothelial cancer. Study overall: Prior chemotherapy regimens per patient numbered 0 to 3. The authors examined blood 3 weeks (second dose) and 6 weeks after treatment start. When blood samples were assessed, the median T cell count was some 150,000.

Per the germline V gene, CDR1 is LGHNA and CDR2 is YNFKEQ. The CDR3 sequence is 17 residues long. With V trimmed by 3 bases and J by 0 bases, 10 bases remained unmatched. The genes are TRBV4-2 and TRBJ1-1; 7 nucleotides line up with TRBD1. This TCR was sampled from a man aged 55 to 70 with urothelial cancer. The sequenced sample was PBMCs, obtained around atezolizumab (anti-PD-L1) treatment. The CDR3 spells CASSHPNSDRVNTEAFF. DNA of the CDR3: TGTGCCAGCAGCCACCCCAACTCCGACAGGGTGAACACTGAAGCTTTCTTT.